This T cell receptor (beta chain) was recorded in a study of OX40 agonist ivuxolimab in advanced cancers. The data were produced by immunoSEQ multiplex PCR, yet TCRdb's version contains in-frame clones alone and is incomplete. The sample shows tens of thousands of clones, approximately 91% of them seen only once. The germline CDR1 and CDR2 sequences are MNHNS and SASEGT. Trimming left V 6 bases short and J 2 bases short, with 5 bases between. CDR3 length: 12 residues. Material: CD4+ or CD8+ T cells sorted from blood, obtained in a trial of the OX40 agonist ivuxolimab. The rearrangement links TRBV6-1 to TRBJ2-1; unclear D gene. The TCR comes from an adult with an advanced solid tumor such as melanoma, head and neck, liver or kidney cancer. CDR3: CASRGAYNEQFF. CDR3 nucleotides: TGTGCCAGCAGAGGAGCCTACAATGAGCAGTTCTTC.